The clone carrying this T cell receptor (beta chain) was observed many times. RNA transcripts were the template for amplifying TCR beta CDR3 regions. First-round RT-PCR targeting the TCR CDR3 was performed with the HTBI primer set. TCRdb independently ran MiXCR on the multiplex PCR reads; one entry per CDR3 protein. The table has 400,000 to 500,000 distinct CDR3 sequences, roughly 14% seen once. These data come from a study of T cells in Graves' hyperthyroidism and ophthalmopathy. About the study: Peripheral blood specimens were obtained at initial diagnosis, prior to any treatment.

Sequencing was done on a sample of blood. This clonotype originated in a man younger than 35 with Graves' ophthalmopathy.

The CDR3: CASSQGRETQYF. In DNA, the CDR3 is TGTGCCAGTAGCCAAGGCCGGGAGACCCAGTACTTC. This sequence joins TRBV2 and TRBJ2-5; D unresolved. From germline, CDR1 is SNHLY and CDR2 FYNNEI. The CDR3 covers 12 residues. V was trimmed by 9 bases and J by 5 bases, leaving 13 bases between them.